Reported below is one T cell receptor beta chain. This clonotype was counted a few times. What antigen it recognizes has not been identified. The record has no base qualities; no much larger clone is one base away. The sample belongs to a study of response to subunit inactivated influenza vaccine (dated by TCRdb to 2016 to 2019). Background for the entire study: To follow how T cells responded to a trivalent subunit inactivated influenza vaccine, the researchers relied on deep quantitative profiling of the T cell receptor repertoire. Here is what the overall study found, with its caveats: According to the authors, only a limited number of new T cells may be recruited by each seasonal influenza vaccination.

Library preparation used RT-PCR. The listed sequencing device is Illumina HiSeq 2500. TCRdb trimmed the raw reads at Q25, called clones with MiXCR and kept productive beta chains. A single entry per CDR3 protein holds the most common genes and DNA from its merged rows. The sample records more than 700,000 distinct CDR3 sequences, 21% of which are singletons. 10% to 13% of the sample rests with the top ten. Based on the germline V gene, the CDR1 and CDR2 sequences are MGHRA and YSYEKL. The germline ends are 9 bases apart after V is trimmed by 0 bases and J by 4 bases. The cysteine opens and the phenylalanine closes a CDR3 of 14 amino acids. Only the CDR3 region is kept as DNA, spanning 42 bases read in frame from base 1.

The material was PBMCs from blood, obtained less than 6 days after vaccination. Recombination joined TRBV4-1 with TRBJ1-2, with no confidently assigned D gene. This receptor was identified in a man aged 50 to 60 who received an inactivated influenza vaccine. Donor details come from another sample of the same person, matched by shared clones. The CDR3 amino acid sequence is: CASSQDRVGYGYTF. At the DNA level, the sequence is TGCGCCAGCAGCCAAGATCGGGTGGGCTATGGCTACACCTTC.